This T cell receptor beta chain was obtained from a study of CD8 T cell repertoires and HIV-1 epitope variants. About the research overall: T cells were stimulated with Twenty-five Gag and Nef peptides separately. Autologous T cell-negative cells served as antigen-presenting cells in equal numbers. Controls were a CMV, EBV and flu pool, Ebola AY9, and no peptide.

This clone has just a few counts. Its antigen is unidentified. Profiling relied on immunoSEQ multiplex PCR, and the TCRdb table lists in-frame clones only, not all of them. Among over 6,500 clones listed, 66% were seen once. Sequencing used cultured CD8+ T cells derived from PBMCs. This clonotype was sampled from a male donor with HIV.

CDR3 residues: CASSIEGQEINYGYTF. DNA for the CDR3: TGTGCCAGTAGTATAGAAGGGCAGGAAATTAACTATGGCTACACCTTC. The rearrangement joins TRBV19 to TRBJ1-2; D unclear. Germline V gives CDR1 LNHDA, CDR2 SQIVND (reference sequence). V was pared by 0 bases and J by 1 base, with 12 bases between. The CDR3 is 16 amino acids.